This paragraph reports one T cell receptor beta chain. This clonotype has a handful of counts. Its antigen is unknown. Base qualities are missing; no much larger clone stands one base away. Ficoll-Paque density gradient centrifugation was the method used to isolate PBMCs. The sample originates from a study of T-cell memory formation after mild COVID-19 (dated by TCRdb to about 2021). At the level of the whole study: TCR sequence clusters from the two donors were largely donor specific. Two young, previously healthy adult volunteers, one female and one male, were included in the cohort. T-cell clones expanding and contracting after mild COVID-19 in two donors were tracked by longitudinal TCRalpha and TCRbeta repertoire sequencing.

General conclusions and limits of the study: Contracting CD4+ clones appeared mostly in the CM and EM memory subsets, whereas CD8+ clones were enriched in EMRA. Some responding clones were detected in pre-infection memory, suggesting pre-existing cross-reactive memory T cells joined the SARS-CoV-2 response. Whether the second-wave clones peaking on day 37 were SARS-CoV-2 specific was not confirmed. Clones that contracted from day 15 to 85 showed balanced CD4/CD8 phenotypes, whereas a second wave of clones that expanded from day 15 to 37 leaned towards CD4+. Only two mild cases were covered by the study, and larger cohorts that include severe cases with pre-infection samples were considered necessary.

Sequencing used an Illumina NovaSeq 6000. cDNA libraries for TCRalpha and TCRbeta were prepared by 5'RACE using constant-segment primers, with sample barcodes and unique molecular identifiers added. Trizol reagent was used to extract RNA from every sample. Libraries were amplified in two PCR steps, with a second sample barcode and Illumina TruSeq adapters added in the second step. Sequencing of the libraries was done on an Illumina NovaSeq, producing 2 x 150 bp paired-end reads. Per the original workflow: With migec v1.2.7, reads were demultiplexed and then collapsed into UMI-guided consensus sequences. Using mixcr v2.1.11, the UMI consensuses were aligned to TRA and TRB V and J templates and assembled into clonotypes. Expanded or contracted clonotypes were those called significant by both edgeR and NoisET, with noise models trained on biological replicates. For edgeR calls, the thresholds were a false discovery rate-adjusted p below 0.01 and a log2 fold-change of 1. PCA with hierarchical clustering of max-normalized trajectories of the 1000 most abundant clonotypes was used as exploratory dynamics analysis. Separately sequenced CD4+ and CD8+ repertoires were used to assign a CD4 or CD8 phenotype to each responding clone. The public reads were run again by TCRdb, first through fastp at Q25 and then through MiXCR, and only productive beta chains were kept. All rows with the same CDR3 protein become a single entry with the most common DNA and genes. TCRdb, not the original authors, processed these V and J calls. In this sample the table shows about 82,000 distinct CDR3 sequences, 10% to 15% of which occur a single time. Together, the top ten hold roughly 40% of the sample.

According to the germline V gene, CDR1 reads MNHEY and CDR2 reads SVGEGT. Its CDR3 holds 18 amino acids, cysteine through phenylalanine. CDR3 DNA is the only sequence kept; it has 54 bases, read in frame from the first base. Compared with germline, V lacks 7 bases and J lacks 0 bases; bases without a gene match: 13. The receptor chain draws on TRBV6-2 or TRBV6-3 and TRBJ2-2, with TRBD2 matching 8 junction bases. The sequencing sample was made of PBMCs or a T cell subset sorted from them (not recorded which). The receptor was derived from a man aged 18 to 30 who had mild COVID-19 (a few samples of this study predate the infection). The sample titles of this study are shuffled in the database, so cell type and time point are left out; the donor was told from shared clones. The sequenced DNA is TGTGCCAGCACCTGGACCGGGCGACTAGCGCCGAACACCGGGGAGCTGTTTTTT. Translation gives CASTWTGRLAPNTGELFF.